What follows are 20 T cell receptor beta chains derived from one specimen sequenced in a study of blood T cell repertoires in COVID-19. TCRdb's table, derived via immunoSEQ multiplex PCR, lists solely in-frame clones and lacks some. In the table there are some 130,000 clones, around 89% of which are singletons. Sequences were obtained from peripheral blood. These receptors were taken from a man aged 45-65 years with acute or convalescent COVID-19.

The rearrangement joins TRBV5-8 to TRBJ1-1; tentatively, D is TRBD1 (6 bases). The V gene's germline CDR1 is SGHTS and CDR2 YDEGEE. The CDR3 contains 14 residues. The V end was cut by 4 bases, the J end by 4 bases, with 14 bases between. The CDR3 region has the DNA TGTGCCAGCAGCCAGACGGACAGTAGCACTGAAGCTTTCTTT. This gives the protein CASSQTDSSTEAFF.

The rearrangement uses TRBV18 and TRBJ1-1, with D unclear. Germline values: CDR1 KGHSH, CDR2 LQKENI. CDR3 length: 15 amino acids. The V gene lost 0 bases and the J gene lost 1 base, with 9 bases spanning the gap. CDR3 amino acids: CASSPPGLRNTEAFF. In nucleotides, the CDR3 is TGTGCCAGCTCACCACCCGGACTGAGGAACACTGAAGCTTTCTTT.

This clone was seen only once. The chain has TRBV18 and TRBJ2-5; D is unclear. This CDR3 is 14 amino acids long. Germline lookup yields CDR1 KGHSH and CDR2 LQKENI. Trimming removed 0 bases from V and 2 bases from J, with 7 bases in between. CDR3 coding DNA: TGTGCCAGCTCACCACCGGAGCCTCAAGAGACCCAGTACTTC. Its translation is CASSPPEPQETQYF. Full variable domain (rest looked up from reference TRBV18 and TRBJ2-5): NAGVMQNPRHLVRRRGQEARLRCSPMKGHSHVYWYRQLPEEGLKFMVYLQKENIIDESGMPKERFSAEFPKEGPSILRIQQVVRGDSAAYFCASSPPEPQETQYFGPGTRLLVL.

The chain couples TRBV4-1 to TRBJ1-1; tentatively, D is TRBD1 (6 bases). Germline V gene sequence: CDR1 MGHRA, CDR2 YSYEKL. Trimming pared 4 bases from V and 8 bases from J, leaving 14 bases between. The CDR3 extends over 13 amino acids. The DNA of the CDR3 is TGCGCCAGCAGCCGCTCCAGGGGCGCAGAAGCTTTCTTT. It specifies CASSRSRGAEAFF.

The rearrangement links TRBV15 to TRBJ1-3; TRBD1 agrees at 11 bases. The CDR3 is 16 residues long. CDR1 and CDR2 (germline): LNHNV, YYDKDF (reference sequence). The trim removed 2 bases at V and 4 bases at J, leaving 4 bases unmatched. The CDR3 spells CATSRKDRGLGNTIYF. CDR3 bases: TGTGCCACCAGCAGAAAGGACAGGGGGCTAGGAAACACCATATATTTT.

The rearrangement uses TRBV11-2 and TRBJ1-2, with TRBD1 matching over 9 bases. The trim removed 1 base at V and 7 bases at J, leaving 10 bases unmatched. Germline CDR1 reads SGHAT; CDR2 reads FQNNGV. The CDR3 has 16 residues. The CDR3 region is CASSLGAGTGLSGYTF. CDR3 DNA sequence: TGTGCCAGCAGCTTAGGGGCGGGGACAGGGTTAAGTGGCTACACCTTC. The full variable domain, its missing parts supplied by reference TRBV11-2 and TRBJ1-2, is EAGVAQSPRYKIIEKRQSVAFWCNPISGHATLYWYQQILGQGPKLLIQFQNNGVVDDSQLPKDRFSAERLKGVDSTLKIQPAKLEDSAVYLCASSLGAGTGLSGYTFGSGTRLTVV.

CDR3 protein: CASSAQSDTQYF. For the CDR3, the DNA is TGTGCCAGCAGCGCACAATCAGATACGCAGTATTTT. This chain links TRBV9 with TRBJ2-3; D not certain. This CDR3 contains 12 residues. V was clipped by 3 bases and J by 4 bases, with 6 bases between them. CDR1 and CDR2 from the germline V gene are SGDLS and YYNGEE. Looking up the rest from reference TRBV9 and TRBJ2-3 gives the full variable domain: DSGVTQTPKHLITATGQRVTLRCSPRSGDLSVYWYQQSLDQGLQFLIQYYNGEERAKGNILERFSAQQFPDLHSELNLSSLELGDSALYFCASSAQSDTQYFGPGTRLTVL.

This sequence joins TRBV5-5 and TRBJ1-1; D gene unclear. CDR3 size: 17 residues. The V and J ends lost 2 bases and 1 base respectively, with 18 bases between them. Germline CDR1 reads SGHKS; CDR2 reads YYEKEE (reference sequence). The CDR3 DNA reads TGTGCCAGCAGCTTTCCCCGGGTGATGGATTCGAACACTGAAGCTTTCTTT. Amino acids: CASSFPRVMDSNTEAFF.

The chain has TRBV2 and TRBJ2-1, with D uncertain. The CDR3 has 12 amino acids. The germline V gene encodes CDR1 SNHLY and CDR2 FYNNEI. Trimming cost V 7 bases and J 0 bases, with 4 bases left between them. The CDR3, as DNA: TGTGCCAGCACCGGCTCCTACAATGAGCAGTTCTTC. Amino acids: CASTGSYNEQFF.

The CDR3 DNA reads TGCGCCAGCAGCTTGTGGGAAAGCGGGAGGTACGAGCAGTACTTC. It encodes CASSLWESGRYEQYF. The rearrangement links TRBV5-1 to TRBJ2-7; 9 bases fit TRBD2. The length of the CDR3 is 15 residues. The germline V gene has CDR1 SGHRS and CDR2 YFSETQ. With 1 base clipped from V and 4 bases from J, the junction kept 6 bases outside the gene matches.

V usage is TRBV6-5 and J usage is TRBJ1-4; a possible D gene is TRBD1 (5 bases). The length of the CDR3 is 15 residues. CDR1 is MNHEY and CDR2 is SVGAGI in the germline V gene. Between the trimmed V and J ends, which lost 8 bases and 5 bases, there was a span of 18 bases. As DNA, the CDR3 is TGTGCCAGCCGAGCTACGGCAGGGTTAAATGAAAAACTGTTTTTT. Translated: CASRATAGLNEKLFF.

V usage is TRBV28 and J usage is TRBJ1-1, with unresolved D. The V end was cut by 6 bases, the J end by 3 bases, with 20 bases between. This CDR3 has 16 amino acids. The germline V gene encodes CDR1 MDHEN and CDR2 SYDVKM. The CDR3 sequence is CASRRGNLLWDTEAFF. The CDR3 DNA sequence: TGTGCCAGCAGACGGGGAAACCTCCTGTGGGACACTGAAGCTTTCTTT.

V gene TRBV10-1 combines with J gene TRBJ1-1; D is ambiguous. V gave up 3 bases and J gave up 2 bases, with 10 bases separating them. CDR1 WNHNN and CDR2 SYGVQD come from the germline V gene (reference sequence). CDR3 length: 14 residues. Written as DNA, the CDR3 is TGCGCCAGCAGTGAACCGAGGGAAAACACTGAAGCTTTCTTT. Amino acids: CASSEPRENTEAFF.

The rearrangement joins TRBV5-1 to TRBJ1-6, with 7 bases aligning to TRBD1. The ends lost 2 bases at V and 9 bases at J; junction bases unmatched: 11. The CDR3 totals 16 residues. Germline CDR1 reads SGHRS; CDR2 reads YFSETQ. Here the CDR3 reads CASSFQGVFGISPLHF. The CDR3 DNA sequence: TGCGCCAGCAGCTTCCAGGGGGTGTTTGGAATTTCACCCCTCCACTTT.

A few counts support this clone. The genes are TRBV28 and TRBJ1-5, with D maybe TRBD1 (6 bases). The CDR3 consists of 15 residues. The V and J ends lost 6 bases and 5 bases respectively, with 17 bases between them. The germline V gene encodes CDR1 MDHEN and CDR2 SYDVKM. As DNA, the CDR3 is TGTGCCAGCAGCCCGGACAGTCTAATTTATCAGCCCCAGCATTTT. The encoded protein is CASSPDSLIYQPQHF.

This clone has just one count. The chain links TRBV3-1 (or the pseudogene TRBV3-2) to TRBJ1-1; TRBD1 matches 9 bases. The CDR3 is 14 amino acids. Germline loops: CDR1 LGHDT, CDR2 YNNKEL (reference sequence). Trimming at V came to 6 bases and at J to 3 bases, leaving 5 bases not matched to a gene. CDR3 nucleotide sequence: TGTGCCAGCAGAACAGGGGGCTTTTACACTGAAGCTTTCTTT. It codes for CASRTGGFYTEAFF.

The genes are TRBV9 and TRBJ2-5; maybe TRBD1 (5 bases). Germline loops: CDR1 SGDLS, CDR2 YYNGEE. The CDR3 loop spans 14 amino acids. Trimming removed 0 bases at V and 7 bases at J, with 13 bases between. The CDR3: CASSVGHETGTQYF. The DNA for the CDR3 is TGTGCCAGCAGCGTAGGACATGAAACAGGGACCCAGTACTTC.

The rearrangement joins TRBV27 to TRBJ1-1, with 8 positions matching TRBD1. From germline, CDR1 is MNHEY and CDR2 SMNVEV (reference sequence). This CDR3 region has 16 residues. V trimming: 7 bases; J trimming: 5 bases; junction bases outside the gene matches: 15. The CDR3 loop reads CASINTGTGWGTEAFF. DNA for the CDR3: TGTGCCAGCATTAATACCGGGACAGGTTGGGGGACTGAAGCTTTCTTT.

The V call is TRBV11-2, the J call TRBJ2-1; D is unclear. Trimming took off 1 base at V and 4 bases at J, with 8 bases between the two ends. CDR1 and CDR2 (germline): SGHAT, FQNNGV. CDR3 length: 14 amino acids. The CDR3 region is CASSLVMSYNEQFF. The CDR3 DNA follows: TGTGCCAGCAGCTTAGTAATGAGTTACAATGAGCAGTTCTTC.

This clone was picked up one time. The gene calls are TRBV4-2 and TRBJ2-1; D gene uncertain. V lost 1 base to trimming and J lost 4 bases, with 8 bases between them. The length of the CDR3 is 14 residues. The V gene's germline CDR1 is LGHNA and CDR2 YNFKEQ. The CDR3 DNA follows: TGTGCCAGCAGCCAAGTTCAGGCTTACAATGAGCAGTTCTTC. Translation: CASSQVQAYNEQFF.